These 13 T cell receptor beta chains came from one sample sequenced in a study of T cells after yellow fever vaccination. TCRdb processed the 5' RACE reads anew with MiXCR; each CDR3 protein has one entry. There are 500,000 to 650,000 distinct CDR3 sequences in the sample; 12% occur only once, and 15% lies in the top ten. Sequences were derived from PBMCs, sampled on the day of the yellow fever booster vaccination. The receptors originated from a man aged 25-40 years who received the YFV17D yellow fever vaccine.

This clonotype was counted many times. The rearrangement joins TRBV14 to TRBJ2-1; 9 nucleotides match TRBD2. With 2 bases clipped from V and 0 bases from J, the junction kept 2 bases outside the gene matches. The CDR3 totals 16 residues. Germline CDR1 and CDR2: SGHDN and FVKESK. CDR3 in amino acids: CASSQLAGSSYNEQFF. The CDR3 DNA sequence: TGTGCCAGCAGCCAACTAGCGGGAAGCTCCTACAATGAGCAGTTCTTC.

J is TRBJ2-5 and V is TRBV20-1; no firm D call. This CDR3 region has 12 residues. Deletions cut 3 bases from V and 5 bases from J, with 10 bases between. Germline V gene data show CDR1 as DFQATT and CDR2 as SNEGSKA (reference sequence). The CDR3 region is CSASTVAETQYF. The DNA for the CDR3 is TGCAGTGCTAGTACGGTAGCCGAGACCCAGTACTTC.

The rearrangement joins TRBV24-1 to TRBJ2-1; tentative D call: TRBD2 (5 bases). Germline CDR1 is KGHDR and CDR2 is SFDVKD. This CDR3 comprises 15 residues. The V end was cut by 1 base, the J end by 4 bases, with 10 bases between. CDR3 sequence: CATSDLQGLYNEQFF. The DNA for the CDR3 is TGTGCCACCAGTGATTTACAAGGACTGTACAATGAGCAGTTCTTC.

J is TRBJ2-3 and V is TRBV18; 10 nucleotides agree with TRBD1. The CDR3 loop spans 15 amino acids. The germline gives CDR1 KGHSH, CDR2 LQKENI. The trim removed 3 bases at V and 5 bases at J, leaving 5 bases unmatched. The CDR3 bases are TGTGCCAGCTCACCCGGGACAGGGGCAGGAGATACGCAGTATTTT. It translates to CASSPGTGAGDTQYF.

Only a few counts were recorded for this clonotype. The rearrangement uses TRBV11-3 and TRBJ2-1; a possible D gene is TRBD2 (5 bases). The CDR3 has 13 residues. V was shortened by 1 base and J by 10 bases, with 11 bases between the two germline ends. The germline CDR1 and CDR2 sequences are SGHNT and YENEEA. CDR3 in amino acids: CASSLAREREQFF. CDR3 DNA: TGTGCCAGCAGCTTAGCTCGGGAAAGGGAGCAGTTCTTC.

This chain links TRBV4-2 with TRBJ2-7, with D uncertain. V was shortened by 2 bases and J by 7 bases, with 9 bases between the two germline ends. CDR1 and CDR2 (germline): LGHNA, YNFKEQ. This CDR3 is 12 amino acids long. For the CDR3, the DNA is TGTGCCAGCAGCCAATCCTATGGGGAGCAGTACTTC. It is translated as CASSQSYGEQYF.

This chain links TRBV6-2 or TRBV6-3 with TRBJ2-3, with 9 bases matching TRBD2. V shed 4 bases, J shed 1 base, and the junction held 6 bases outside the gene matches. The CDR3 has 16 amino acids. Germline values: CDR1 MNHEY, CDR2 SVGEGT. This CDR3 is CASSSIAGVRTDTQYF. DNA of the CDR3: TGTGCCAGCAGTTCTATAGCGGGAGTGCGCACAGATACGCAGTATTTT.

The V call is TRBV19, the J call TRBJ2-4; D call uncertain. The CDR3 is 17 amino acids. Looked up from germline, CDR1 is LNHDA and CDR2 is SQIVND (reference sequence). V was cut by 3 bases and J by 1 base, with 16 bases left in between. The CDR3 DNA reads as TGTGCCAGTAGTATCTCGCAGGTCCTAGGGGCCAAAAACATTCAGTACTTC. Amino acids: CASSISQVLGAKNIQYF.

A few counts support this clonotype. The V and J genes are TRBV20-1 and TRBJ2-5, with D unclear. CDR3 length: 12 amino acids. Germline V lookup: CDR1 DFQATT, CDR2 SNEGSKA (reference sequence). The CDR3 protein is CYPRSSRETQYF. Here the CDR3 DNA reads TGCTATCCCAGGTCTAGTCGAGAGACCCAGTACTTC.

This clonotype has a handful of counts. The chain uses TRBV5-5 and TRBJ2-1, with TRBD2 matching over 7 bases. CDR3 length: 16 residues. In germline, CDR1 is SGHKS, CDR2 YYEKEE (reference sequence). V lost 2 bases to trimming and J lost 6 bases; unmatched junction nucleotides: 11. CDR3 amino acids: CASSLSLGLYTNEQFF. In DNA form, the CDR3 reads TGTGCCAGCAGCTTAAGCCTGGGACTATACACCAATGAGCAGTTCTTC.

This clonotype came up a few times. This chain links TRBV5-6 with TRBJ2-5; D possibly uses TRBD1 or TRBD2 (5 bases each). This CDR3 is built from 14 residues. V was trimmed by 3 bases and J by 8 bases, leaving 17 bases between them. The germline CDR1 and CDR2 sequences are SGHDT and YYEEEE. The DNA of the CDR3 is TGTGCCAGCAGCTCGACCCGGGGCGCAGGTACCCAGTACTTC. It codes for CASSSTRGAGTQYF.

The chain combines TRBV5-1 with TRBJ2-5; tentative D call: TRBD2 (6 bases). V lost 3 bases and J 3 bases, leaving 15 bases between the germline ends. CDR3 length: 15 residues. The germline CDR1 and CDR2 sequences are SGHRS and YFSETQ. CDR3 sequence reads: CASSWRGTAEETQYF. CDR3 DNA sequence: TGCGCCAGCAGCTGGAGAGGGACTGCCGAAGAGACCCAGTACTTC.

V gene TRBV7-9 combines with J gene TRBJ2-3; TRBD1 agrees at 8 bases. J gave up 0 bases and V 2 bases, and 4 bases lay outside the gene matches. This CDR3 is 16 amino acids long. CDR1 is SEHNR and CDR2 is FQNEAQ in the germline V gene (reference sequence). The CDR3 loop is CASSLSTGASTDTQYF. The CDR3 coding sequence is TGTGCCAGCAGCTTATCGACAGGGGCGAGCACAGATACGCAGTATTTT.